This TCR beta chain comes out of a study of T cell repertoires in cytomegalovirus infection. Study-wide context: Matching HLA type, along with CMV infection, was indicated by public TCR beta signatures. Study findings and constraints: Ex vivo, HLA-C-restricted CMV-specific TCR beta clonotypes prevailed over the rest of the response. Cumulative public TCR beta family frequency identified carriers of CMV plus the relevant HLA.

TCRdb redid the calling of the reads with MiXCR, one entry per CDR3 protein. The data show under 150,000 distinct CDR3 sequences, roughly a quarter seen once. In regard to this clonotype: Its matching antigen is unknown.

The source of this sequence is a human donor in good health (CMV status not recorded). Some clones in this sample may be carry-over from other donors' samples. Sequencing was done on a sample of PBMCs, sequenced either directly or after in vitro stimulation (not recorded which).

Here the CDR3 reads CASSSIQIRNTEAFF. CDR3 DNA sequence: TGTGCCAGCAGCTCAATCCAAATCCGGAACACTGAAGCTTTCTTT. The chain couples TRBV6-5 to TRBJ1-1; D not resolved. Between the trimmed V and J ends, which lost 6 bases and 1 base, there was a span of 15 bases. CDR1 and CDR2 (germline): MNHEY, SVGAGI. The CDR3 sequence is 15 residues long.